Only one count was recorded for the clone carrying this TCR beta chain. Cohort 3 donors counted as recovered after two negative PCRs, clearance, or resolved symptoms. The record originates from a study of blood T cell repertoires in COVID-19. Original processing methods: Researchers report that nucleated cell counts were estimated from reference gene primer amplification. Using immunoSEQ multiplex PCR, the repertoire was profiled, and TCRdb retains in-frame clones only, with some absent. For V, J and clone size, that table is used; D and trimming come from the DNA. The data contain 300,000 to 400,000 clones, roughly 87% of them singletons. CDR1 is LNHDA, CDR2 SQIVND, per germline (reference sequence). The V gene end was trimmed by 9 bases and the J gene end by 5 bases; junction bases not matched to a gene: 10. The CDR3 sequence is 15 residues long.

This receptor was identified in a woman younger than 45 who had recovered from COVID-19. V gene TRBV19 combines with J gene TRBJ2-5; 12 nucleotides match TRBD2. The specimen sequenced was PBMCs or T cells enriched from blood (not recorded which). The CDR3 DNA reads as TGTGCCAGCCGGACGACTAGCGGGGGAGGGGAGACCCAGTACTTC. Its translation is CASRTTSGGGETQYF.